These T cell receptor beta chains were read from a single sample in a study of blood T cells in healthy people across ages. TCRdb fed the 5' RACE reads into MiXCR, producing one record per CDR3 protein. The sample has 750,000 to 1,000,000 distinct CDR3 sequences, roughly 28% seen once. These same data were also listed under a study on T cells of mothers and their children.

Material: blood. These receptors all come from a woman aged 40 to 50 in good health. Each CDR3 is given with its conserved first and last residue. D genes are given only for firm matches.

j_call,d_call,v_call,cdr3_aa
TRBJ2-2,NA,TRBV7-6,CASSSIKGHNTGELFF
TRBJ2-7,TRBD2,TRBV28,CATRLAGASYGQYF
TRBJ1-2,NA,TRBV12-3/TRBV12-4,CASSLYRTYGYTF
TRBJ1-1,TRBD1,TRBV5-1,CASSLLPHTGGEMNTEAFF
TRBJ1-2,TRBD1,TRBV28,CASSRGTGTYGYTF
TRBJ1-1,TRBD1,TRBV2,CASRREQGVGTEAFF
TRBJ1-1,NA,TRBV28,CASISISGNTEAFF
TRBJ2-1,TRBD1,TRBV7-6,CASSYRTGMVYEQFF
TRBJ2-4,TRBD1,TRBV6-1,CASRPPGTGGPNIQYF
TRBJ2-5,NA,TRBV7-2,CASSLGPPGGQETQYF
TRBJ1-2,TRBD1,TRBV11-2,CASSLDRLDYGYTF